Shown below are 8 T cell receptor beta chains from a single sample sequenced in a study of T cells in localized non-small cell lung cancer. The protocol was immunoSEQ multiplex PCR, while the TCRdb copy is restricted to in-frame clones and leaves out a portion. The sample comprises some 27,000 clones, around 89% of which are singletons, and 10% to 15% rests with the top ten. The starting material was peripheral blood, obtained before any cancer treatment. These receptors came from a female donor of 60 years or more with stage III squamous cell lung carcinoma.

The chain joins TRBV9 to TRBJ2-6; the D is unclear. The CDR3 loop spans 16 amino acids. V was trimmed by 0 bases and J by 0 bases, leaving 7 bases between them. Germline V gene lookup returns CDR1 SGDLS and CDR2 YYNGEE. The CDR3, as DNA: TGTGCCAGCAGCGTAGCGGCACTCTCTGGGGCCAACGTCCTGACTTTC. It encodes CASSVAALSGANVLTF.

This chain connects TRBV5-1 to TRBJ2-3; 15 nucleotides line up with TRBD2. CDR3 length: 20 residues. Germline trimming cut 0 bases from V and 2 bases from J; bases unmatched to any gene: 10. The V gene's germline CDR1 is SGHRS and CDR2 YFSETQ. CDR3 coding DNA: TGCGCCAGCAGCTTGGCCGGGACTAGCGGGGGGCCCCAATTCACAGATACGCAGTATTTT. It encodes CASSLAGTSGGPQFTDTQYF.

The V and J genes are TRBV5-6 and TRBJ2-7; D is ambiguous. V was trimmed by 3 bases and J by 6 bases, leaving 13 bases between them. Per germline, CDR1 SGHDT and CDR2 YYEEEE. This CDR3 comprises 13 residues. The CDR3 is CASSSRLAGEQYF. The CDR3, as DNA: TGTGCCAGCAGCTCCCGTTTAGCTGGCGAGCAGTACTTC. Full variable domain (missing parts from reference TRBV5-6 and TRBJ2-7): DAGVTQSPTHLIKTRGQQVTLRCSPKSGHDTVSWYQQALGQGPQFIFQYYEEEERQRGNFPDRFSGHQFPNYSSELNVNALLLGDSALYLCASSSRLAGEQYFGPGTRLTVT.

This CDR3 reads CASRERRGTFPSLEQYF. CDR3 sequence (DNA): TGTGCCAGCAGAGAGAGAAGGGGGACTTTTCCGTCTTTGGAGCAGTACTTC. V usage is TRBV27 and J usage is TRBJ2-7; either TRBD1 or TRBD2 may fit D (6 bases each). The CDR3 runs 17 residues. V shed 6 bases and J shed 7 bases, with 28 bases lying between them. Germline V gives CDR1 MNHEY, CDR2 SMNVEV (reference sequence).

This clone was found a few times. The chain carries TRBV6-5 and TRBJ1-1, with D maybe TRBD1 (6 bases). The V end was cut by 7 bases, the J end by 3 bases, with 12 bases between. CDR1 and CDR2 from the germline V gene are MNHEY and SVGAGI. This CDR3 is 13 amino acids long. In DNA form, the CDR3 reads TGTGCCAGCAATCACAGGGCGGACACTGAAGCTTTCTTT. Its translation: CASNHRADTEAFF.

The chain links TRBV4-3 to TRBJ2-3; 7 bases match TRBD2. V lost 1 base, J lost 1 base, and 11 bases stayed unmatched. Per germline, CDR1 LGHNA and CDR2 YSLEER. There are 18 residues in the CDR3. For the CDR3, the DNA is TGCGCCAGCAGCCAAGGTGCCTCGGGAGGCGGACGCACAGATACGCAGTATTTT. Its protein is CASSQGASGGGRTDTQYF.

The rearrangement uses TRBV10-3 and TRBJ1-6; 10 positions match TRBD1. The CDR3 has 14 amino acids. V lost 4 bases to trimming and J lost 9 bases; unmatched junction nucleotides: 3. CDR1 ENHRY and CDR2 SYGVKD come from the germline V gene. CDR3 amino acids: CAISVGDRGSPLHF. CDR3 DNA sequence: TGTGCCATCAGTGTAGGGGACAGGGGTTCACCCCTCCACTTT.

The V call is TRBV25-1, the J call TRBJ2-1; 13 bases map to TRBD2. Trimming at V came to 6 bases and at J to 2 bases, leaving 1 base not matched to a gene. CDR3 length: 15 amino acids. The germline CDR1 and CDR2 sequences are MGHDK and SYGVNS. CDR3 nucleotide sequence: TGTGCCAGCAGAACTAGCGGGAGGGCCTACAATGAGCAGTTCTTC. Its translation is CASRTSGRAYNEQFF.